Given below is one T cell receptor beta chain in context. Antigen unknown. This specimen comes from a study of cytomegalovirus exposure and HLA in healthy donors. Findings and caveats of the study: When presence/absence was analysed, sequencing depth was taken to be roughly uniform across donors.

Use of 60 Vbeta and 13 Jbeta primers characterized the PCR. In the authors' workflow: Counted up in a later analysis, unique TCR beta chains came to 60 million to 95 million, with around 11 million shared. Data came from immunoSEQ multiplex PCR; TCRdb stores just in-frame clones and leaves some out. Clone size and the V and J calls come from that table; the DNA yielded D and trimming. In total, the table holds 34,000 or so clones. What was sequenced was PBMCs. The sequence was collected from a female donor in good health and CMV-seronegative.

This CDR3 reads CASSLSNQGARPQHF. In DNA, the CDR3 is TGTGCCAGCAGTTTATCCAATCAGGGGGCTCGGCCCCAGCATTTT. The rearrangement links TRBV28 to TRBJ1-5, with TRBD1 identical over 8 bases. The CDR3 has 15 residues. Losses at the gene ends were 1 base for V and 9 bases for J; bases not matched to a gene: 8. Germline V lookup: CDR1 MDHEN, CDR2 SYDVKM.